The 6 T cell receptor beta chains listed next were all sequenced from one sample in a study of human T cells and chemical hapten exposure. TCRdb processed the RACE reads anew with MiXCR; each CDR3 protein has one entry. The table includes under 200,000 distinct CDR3 sequences, about 14% detected once. Time point meaning: patch test 1, 2 weeks after DPC sensitization. Treatment here: therapeutic diphenylcyclopropenone sensitization with weekly scalp DPC. The material sequenced was whole blood, taken in connection with sensitization to the hapten diphenylcyclopropenone (DPC). All receptors come from a woman younger than 45 with alopecia areata. Some clones in this sample may be carry-over from other donors' samples.

This clonotype was counted between two and nine times. V usage is TRBV20-1 and J usage is TRBJ2-3; D ambiguous. From germline, CDR1 is DFQATT and CDR2 SNEGSKA (reference sequence). The length of the CDR3 is 16 residues. V was pared by 6 bases and J by 0 bases, with 19 bases between. The CDR3 DNA reads TGCAGTGCCTCCAGAGTGCATTTGACTAGCACAGATACGCAGTATTTT. It encodes CSASRVHLTSTDTQYF.

The sample holds a few counts of this clonotype. The chain links TRBV6-2 or TRBV6-3 to TRBJ2-1; 13 bases fit TRBD2. This CDR3 region has 15 residues. The germline V gene encodes CDR1 MNHEY and CDR2 SVGEGT. Germline trimming cut 6 bases from V and 8 bases from J; bases unmatched to any gene: 7. The CDR3 here is CASRLAGGPSYEQFF. CDR3 DNA: TGTGCCAGCAGACTAGCGGGAGGGCCCTCTTATGAGCAGTTCTTC.

V is TRBV28 and J is TRBJ1-1, with a tentative D call TRBD1 (5 bases). The CDR3 is 14 amino acids. Germline CDR1 reads MDHEN; CDR2 reads SYDVKM. V was shortened by 5 bases and J by 5 bases, with 15 bases between the two germline ends. CDR3 in amino acids: CASSPPTDLTEAFF. For the CDR3, the DNA is TGTGCCAGCAGTCCCCCGACAGACCTTACTGAAGCTTTCTTT.

This clonotype has a count of ten or more. The chain combines TRBV6-2 or TRBV6-3 with TRBJ1-1; 10 nucleotides match TRBD1. V lost 5 bases to trimming and J lost 2 bases; unmatched junction nucleotides: 5. This CDR3 has 15 amino acids. CDR1 MNHEY and CDR2 SVGEGT come from the germline V gene. CDR3 nucleotide sequence: TGTGCCAGCAGTCCCCGGGACAGGGGCAACACTGAAGCTTTCTTT. Translation: CASSPRDRGNTEAFF.

This clonotype appeared many times. The rearrangement uses TRBV29-1 and TRBJ1-2, with D possibly TRBD1 on 5 matching bases. CDR3 length: 15 amino acids. The germline V and J ends were trimmed by 1 base and 4 bases, with 16 bases remaining between them. Germline CDR1 SQVTM, CDR2 ANQGSEA. CDR3 nucleotide sequence: TGCAGCGTTGAAGGAAAGGCTGGGCAGGGCTATGGCTACACCTTC. This sequence encodes CSVEGKAGQGYGYTF.

Comments on this clonotype: Germline is not matched at one junction end, which may reflect a read error. The V gene is TRBV6-2 or TRBV6-3, the J gene TRBJ1-5; D remains ambiguous. CDR1 and CDR2 from the germline V gene are MNHEY and SVGEGT. The CDR3 spans 11 residues. CDR3 sequence: CASSQGQPQNF. The CDR3 coding sequence is TGTGCCAGCAGTCAAGGCCAGCCCCAGAATTTT.